These 28 T cell receptor beta chains originate from one sample sequenced in a study of PD-L1 blockade in urothelial cancer. Method: immunoSEQ multiplex PCR; TCRdb's copy keeps in-frame clones and lacks some. The repertoire has 130,000 or so clones, around 85% of them found once; the top ten carry around 3.2%. As to time point: pretreatment peripheral blood. Sequenced material: PBMCs, taken around atezolizumab (anti-PD-L1) treatment. Receptor source: a man aged 50-60 years with urothelial cancer.

The V call is TRBV11-2, the J call TRBJ2-1; 12 nucleotides match TRBD1. The CDR3 runs 17 residues. J lost 2 bases, V lost 4 bases, and 6 bases had no gene match. CDR1 and CDR2 from the germline V gene are SGHAT and FQNNGV. The CDR3 nucleotides are TGTGCCAGCAGCTCCCCCCGGGACAGGGGGCCCTACAATGAGCAGTTCTTC. It codes for CASSSPRDRGPYNEQFF.

The chain uses TRBV6-1 and TRBJ1-2, with D maybe TRBD1 (6 bases). This CDR3 contains 16 residues. Germline V gene data show CDR1 as MNHNS and CDR2 as SASEGT. Trimming pared 1 base from V and 5 bases from J, leaving 17 bases between. The CDR3 sequence: CASSEVMRGNNYGYTF. CDR3 DNA sequence: TGTGCCAGCAGTGAAGTAATGAGGGGGAACAATTATGGCTACACCTTC.

The count of this clone is one. This chain uses TRBV28 with TRBJ2-1, with a weak D call TRBD2 (6 bases). V was shortened by 5 bases and J by 2 bases, with 10 bases between the two germline ends. Germline lookup yields CDR1 MDHEN and CDR2 SYDVKM. The CDR3 is 14 residues long. In nucleotides, the CDR3 is TGTGCCAGCAGTCGACTAGAAGCCTACAATGAGCAGTTCTTC. Translating it yields CASSRLEAYNEQFF.

The chain recombines TRBV4-1 with TRBJ2-5; D might be TRBD2 (5 bases). The V gene's germline CDR1 is MGHRA and CDR2 YSYEKL. The CDR3 runs to 14 residues. V was shortened by 1 base and J by 3 bases, with 9 bases between the two germline ends. The CDR3 DNA reads as TGCGCCAGCAGCCAAGGGGAGTGGAAAGAGACCCAGTACTTC. Translated, it gives CASSQGEWKETQYF.

This clone appeared once. The chain is built from TRBV5-1 and TRBJ1-1, with D tentatively TRBD1 (5 bases). The CDR3 is 15 amino acids. Trimming shortened V by 0 bases and J by 2 bases, and 11 bases separated the two germline ends. Germline assignment: CDR1 SGHRS and CDR2 YFSETQ. The DNA for the CDR3 is TGCGCCAGCAGCTTGGAGGCGACAGCAAACACTGAAGCTTTCTTT. Translation gives CASSLEATANTEAFF.

The rearrangement uses TRBV28 and TRBJ2-5; D could derive from TRBD1 or TRBD2 (6 bases each). The closer fit of TRBJ2-7 to the DNA end suggests the J call may be wrong. This CDR3 comprises 16 residues. The germline CDR1 and CDR2 sequences are MDHEN and SYDVKM. The DNA for the CDR3 is TGTGCCAGCAGTTACCCTAGCGAGAGGGGGGACTACGAGCAGTACTTC. Encoded protein: CASSYPSERGDYEQYF.

The rearrangement links TRBV5-6 to TRBJ2-5, with D uncertain. Trimming took off 0 bases at V and 10 bases at J, with 10 bases between the two ends. The CDR3 has 12 amino acids. The V gene's germline CDR1 is SGHDT and CDR2 YYEEEE. DNA of the CDR3: TGTGCCAGCAGCTTGGTTGGAGAAATCCAGTACTTC. This sequence encodes CASSLVGEIQYF.

This chain uses TRBV7-9 with TRBJ1-1; a weak D match, TRBD1 (6 bases). The germline CDR1 and CDR2 sequences are SEHNR and FQNEAQ (reference sequence). CDR3 length: 14 amino acids. The V end was cut by 1 base, the J end by 1 base, with 7 bases between. The CDR3 nucleotides read TGTGCCAGCAGCTTAGTAGGGGGGAACACTGAAGCTTTCTTT. Its translation is CASSLVGGNTEAFF.

J is TRBJ2-1 and V is TRBV18, with a tentative D call TRBD2 (5 bases). The CDR3 extends over 16 amino acids. V was trimmed by 0 bases and J by 4 bases, leaving 13 bases between them. Per germline, CDR1 KGHSH and CDR2 LQKENI. CDR3 in amino acids: CASSPPGEDLYNEQFF. The CDR3 region has the DNA TGTGCCAGCTCACCACCGGGAGAGGACTTATACAATGAGCAGTTCTTC.

The chain is built from TRBV29-1 and TRBJ1-1; 7 nucleotides line up with TRBD1. The CDR3 totals 14 residues. The ends lost 6 bases at V and 7 bases at J; junction bases unmatched: 14. Germline CDR1 SQVTM, CDR2 ANQGSEA. The CDR3 DNA sequence: TGCAGCGTGCGGAGGGTACAGGGGATTGGTGAAGCTTTCTTT. It encodes CSVRRVQGIGEAFF.

Here the CDR3 reads CASRQGGSYEQYF. CDR3 DNA sequence: TGTGCCAGCAGACAGGGGGGGTCCTACGAGCAGTACTTC. The chain employs TRBV25-1 and TRBJ2-5; D is possibly TRBD1 (8 bases). The end of the DNA aligns better with TRBJ2-7, so the J call may be wrong. The CDR3 has 13 amino acids. Germline CDR1 and CDR2: MGHDK and SYGVNS.

V and J are TRBV5-1 and TRBJ2-1; TRBD2 matches at 13 bases. Germline CDR1 and CDR2: SGHRS and YFSETQ. The CDR3 is 15 amino acids. The V gene end was trimmed by 4 bases and the J gene end by 7 bases; junction bases not matched to a gene: 5. The CDR3 bases are TGCGCCAGCAGCGGCGGACTAGCGGGAGAAAATGAGCAGTTCTTC. The encoded protein is CASSGGLAGENEQFF.

The CDR3 nucleotides read TGTGCCAGCAGTCCTGGGACAGGCCACGGGGAGCTGTTTTTT. Amino acid sequence: CASSPGTGHGELFF. The chain has TRBV27 and TRBJ2-2; 8 bases are shared with TRBD1. This CDR3 is 14 amino acids long. Germline trimming cut 5 bases from V and 7 bases from J; bases unmatched to any gene: 6. CDR1 MNHEY and CDR2 SMNVEV come from the germline V gene (reference sequence).

This clone has just a few counts. A read error may account for a junction end that differs from germline. The chain employs TRBV7-7 and TRBJ2-7; D not certain. CDR1 SSHAT and CDR2 FNYEAQ come from the germline V gene (reference sequence). The CDR3 is 15 amino acids. The CDR3 DNA reads as TGTGCTAGCAGCTTAGATAGCAAGAGGTCCTACGAGCAGTACTTC. Protein: CASSLDSKRSYEQYF.

The rearrangement links TRBV5-5 to TRBJ2-1; D is perhaps TRBD2 (6 bases). There are 15 residues in the CDR3. Trimming removed 4 bases at V and 4 bases at J, with 15 bases between. Per the germline V gene, CDR1 is SGHKS and CDR2 is YYEKEE (reference sequence). For the CDR3, the DNA is TGTGCCAGCAGCCCCCTAGGAGGGCCTTACAATGAGCAGTTCTTC. This sequence encodes CASSPLGGPYNEQFF.

The chain joins TRBV7-6 to TRBJ2-1, with 15 nucleotides matching TRBD2. CDR3 length equals 16 residues. From germline, CDR1 is SGHVS and CDR2 FNYEAQ. V was clipped by 5 bases and J by 4 bases; unmatched bases: 3. The CDR3 sequence is CASSRGLAGGYNEQFF. DNA of the CDR3: TGTGCCAGCAGCAGGGGACTAGCGGGAGGTTACAATGAGCAGTTCTTC.

The J gene is TRBJ2-1, the V gene TRBV11-2, with TRBD1 matching 9 bases. Trimming at V came to 0 bases and at J to 5 bases, leaving 2 bases not matched to a gene. The CDR3 runs to 15 residues. Germline V gene sequence: CDR1 SGHAT, CDR2 FQNNGV. CDR3 region: CASSLEQGANNEQFF. CDR3 nucleotide sequence: TGTGCCAGCAGCTTAGAACAGGGGGCCAACAATGAGCAGTTCTTC.

This clone appeared a few times. The rearrangement links TRBV7-9 to TRBJ1-2, with 9 bases that match TRBD1. The J segment lost 8 bases and the V segment lost 7 bases, leaving 5 bases of the junction unmatched. This CDR3 is built from 12 residues. The germline gives CDR1 SEHNR, CDR2 FQNEAQ (reference sequence). The DNA of the CDR3 is TGTGCCAGCACCCGGACAGGGGACGGCTACACCTTC. This codes for CASTRTGDGYTF.

The chain is built from TRBV28 and TRBJ1-2; D is possibly TRBD1 (6 bases). The V and J ends lost 8 bases and 8 bases respectively, with 18 bases between them. This CDR3 spans 13 amino acids. Germline assignment: CDR1 MDHEN and CDR2 SYDVKM. The CDR3 reads CASAPRGLRGYTF. The CDR3 DNA is TGTGCCAGCGCACCCAGGGGATTGAGAGGCTACACCTTC.

This rearrangement joins TRBV6-4 to TRBJ2-2; TRBD2 is a possible D gene (6 bases). Trimming took off 6 bases at V and 5 bases at J, with 16 bases between the two ends. Germline V gene data show CDR1 as MRHNA and CDR2 as SNTAGT. The CDR3 is made up of 15 amino acids. CDR3 sequence (DNA): TGTGCCAGCAGGCGGGGTGCTAGCGAGACCGGGGAGCTGTTTTTT. Its protein is CASRRGASETGELFF.

V usage is TRBV7-8 and J usage is TRBJ1-4; 7 bases map to TRBD1. This CDR3 has 15 amino acids. Germline V gene data show CDR1 as SGHVS and CDR2 as FQNEAQ. Unmatched junction bases numbered 11, after V lost 5 bases and J lost 8 bases. CDR3 coding DNA: TGTGCCAGCAGCGCTTGGGACAGCCCCGAAGAAAAACTGTTTTTT. Translation: CASSAWDSPEEKLFF.

The rearrangement links TRBV28 to TRBJ2-5; maybe TRBD2 (6 bases). CDR3 length equals 15 residues. The ends were cut back, 4 bases at V and 1 base at J, with 13 bases in the middle. Germline V CDR1 and CDR2: MDHEN, SYDVKM. This chain's CDR3 is CASSSGVLGQETQYF. The CDR3 nucleotides read TGTGCCAGCAGTTCGGGGGTGTTAGGCCAAGAGACCCAGTACTTC.

V and J are TRBV5-1 and TRBJ2-5; 7 positions match TRBD1. In germline, CDR1 is SGHRS, CDR2 YFSETQ. This CDR3 is 14 amino acids long. V shed 4 bases, J shed 6 bases, and the junction held 9 bases outside the gene matches. The CDR3 nucleotides are TGCGCCAGCAGCAGAGGACAGGACGGACAGACCCAGTACTTC. Translating gives CASSRGQDGQTQYF.

This clone was detected only a few times. The rearrangement joins TRBV19 to TRBJ1-5; 7 bases are shared with TRBD1. The CDR3 spans 16 residues. The J segment lost 2 bases and the V segment lost 9 bases, leaving 13 bases of the junction unmatched. Germline assignment: CDR1 LNHDA and CDR2 SQIVND (reference sequence). CDR3 DNA: TGTGCCAGCCAGACAGGGCTGAGTGTTGGCAATCAGCCCCAGCATTTT. It specifies CASQTGLSVGNQPQHF.

The chain links TRBV2 to TRBJ2-3; 10 nucleotides line up with TRBD2. Germline CDR1 reads SNHLY; CDR2 reads FYNNEI. CDR3 length: 15 amino acids. V lost 6 bases to trimming and J lost 5 bases; unmatched junction nucleotides: 8. The CDR3 is CASRPIAGGGDTQYF. DNA of the CDR3: TGTGCCAGCAGACCAATAGCGGGAGGAGGAGATACGCAGTATTTT.

On this clone: The germline gene is not matched at one end of the junction; a read error may be the cause. This sample includes further DNA sequences coding for the same CDR3. The chain joins TRBV28 to TRBJ1-4; the match to TRBD1 covers 10 bases. The CDR3 spans 15 residues. Germline V gene data show CDR1 as MDHEN and CDR2 as SYDVKM. This CDR3 is CASSLPGQGNEKLFF. CDR3 nucleotide sequence: TGTGCCAGCAGCCTACCGGGACAGGGGAATGAAAAATTGTTTTTT.

The J gene is TRBJ1-2, the V gene TRBV7-9, with D possibly matching TRBD1 (6 bases). Germline-derived CDR1 and CDR2 are SEHNR and FQNEAQ (reference sequence). This CDR3 spans 13 amino acids. V lost 5 bases and J 6 bases, leaving 13 bases between the germline ends. CDR3 sequence: CASSPDSPNGYTF. The CDR3 DNA is TGTGCCAGCAGCCCGGACAGCCCAAATGGCTACACCTTC. The full variable domain, with the rest looked up from reference TRBV7-9 and TRBJ1-2, is DTGVSQNPRHKITKRGQNVTFRCDPISEHNRLYWYRQTLGQGPEFLTYFQNEAQLEKSRLLSDRFSAERPKGSFSTLEIQRTEQGDSAMYLCASSPDSPNGYTFGSGTRLTVV.

J is TRBJ1-4 and V is TRBV28; D may be TRBD1 (6 bases). The ends were cut back, 3 bases at V and 0 bases at J, with 14 bases in the middle. The germline V gene has CDR1 MDHEN and CDR2 SYDVKM. This CDR3 region has 17 residues. CDR3 DNA sequence: TGTGCCAGCAGTTTGGTCCAGGGGCCTGCAACTAATGAAAAACTGTTTTTT. Translation: CASSLVQGPATNEKLFF.